Included here is one T cell receptor beta chain sequence, with context. Its antigen is not known. At one of its ends the junction is not consistent with the germline gene, which may arise from a read error. These data originate in a study of blood T cells in healthy people across ages. Study-level findings and limits: Unsorted PBMC input precluded a conclusive naive versus antigen-experienced comparison. TCR beta diversity tracked closely with naive T cell percentage.

The CDR3 length is 13 residues. A sample-barcoded 5' primer and a J-beta primer mix were used in a second PCR of roughly 7 to 11 cycles. Every single cDNA molecule received a tag from a template-switch adaptor with 12 random nucleotides. TCRdb passed the 5' RACE reads through MiXCR, listing each CDR3 protein once. The profile shows around 1,800,000 distinct CDR3 sequences, approximately 40% of them singletons. Each sample yielded at least 6 million isolated PBMCs. The sample was blood. The chain recombines TRBV12-3 or TRBV12-4 with TRBJ2-4; perhaps TRBD2 as D (5 bases). The J call may be faulty, since TRBJ2-7 better matches the DNA end. The clonotype originates from a human donor in good health. The CDR3 region has the DNA TGTGCCAGCAGGTTAGACGGAGGCTACGAGCAGTACTTC. This translates into CASRLDGGYEQYF.